What follows are 15 T cell receptor beta chains derived from one specimen sequenced in a study of shared clonotypes between healthy human individuals. CD45RO-negative cells were positively selected for CCR7, leaving out terminally differentiated effector memory CD45RA+ cells. Clones were read by immunoSEQ multiplex PCR, and TCRdb kept only the in-frame ones, dropping some. Of hundreds of thousands of clones listed, around 96% are singletons. Sequencing was carried out using naive CD8+ T cells sorted from blood. The receptor set was obtained from a woman in her 30s in good health.

The chain recombines TRBV19 with TRBJ1-1, with a possible D match to TRBD1 (6 bases). CDR3 length equals 17 residues. CDR1 and CDR2 from the germline V gene are LNHDA and SQIVND (reference sequence). V was pared by 3 bases and J by 3 bases, with 20 bases between. CDR3 bases: TGTGCCAGTAGTATTCTATTAGGACAGTTTCCGGACACTGAAGCTTTCTTT. It encodes CASSILLGQFPDTEAFF. Together with reference TRBV19 and TRBJ1-1, the CDR3 gives the full variable domain: DGGITQSPKYLFRKEGQNVTLSCEQNLNHDAMYWYRQDPGQGLRLIYYSQIVNDFQKGDIAEGYSVSREKKESFPLTVTSAQKNPTAFYLCASSILLGQFPDTEAFFGQGTRLTVV.

The chain recombines TRBV13 with TRBJ2-7; D unresolved. The CDR3 is 13 amino acids. CDR1 is PRHDT, CDR2 FYEKMQ, per germline (reference sequence). V lost 4 bases and J lost 0, with 7 bases in between. The CDR3 DNA follows: TGTGCCAGCAGCTGGGGATTCTCCTACGAGCAGTACTTC. Encoded protein: CASSWGFSYEQYF.

The rearrangement links TRBV27 to TRBJ2-7; D perhaps matches TRBD2 (6 bases). The germline CDR1 and CDR2 sequences are MNHEY and SMNVEV (reference sequence). The germline V and J ends were trimmed by 3 bases and 5 bases, with 11 bases remaining between them. The CDR3 runs to 13 residues. The CDR3 reads CASSFLGSNEQYF. CDR3 in DNA: TGTGCCAGCAGTTTTCTCGGGAGCAACGAGCAGTACTTC.

The genes are TRBV27 and TRBJ2-7; D not resolved. V dropped 7 bases and J dropped 5 bases, with 9 bases sitting between them. The CDR3 covers 11 residues. CDR1 and CDR2 from the germline V gene are MNHEY and SMNVEV (reference sequence). CDR3 protein: CASTSGDEQYF. The CDR3, as DNA: TGTGCCAGCACCTCCGGTGACGAGCAGTACTTC.

CDR3 amino acids: CASGSRQGARGQPQHF. The DNA of the CDR3 is TGTGCTAGTGGTTCCCGCCAGGGGGCGCGGGGTCAGCCCCAGCATTTT. V and J are TRBV12-5 and TRBJ1-5, with TRBD1 matching 8 bases. CDR3 size: 16 residues. Germline V gene lookup returns CDR1 LGHNT and CDR2 FRNRAP. The ends lost 4 bases at V and 6 bases at J; junction bases unmatched: 11. Supplemented by reference TRBV12-5 and TRBJ1-5, the full variable domain reads DARVTQTPRHKVTEMGQEVTMRCQPILGHNTVFWYRQTMMQGLELLAYFRNRAPLDDSGMPKDRFSAEMPDATLATLKIQPSEPRDSAVYFCASGSRQGARGQPQHFGDGTRLSIL.

J is TRBJ2-1 and V is TRBV11-2; D unresolved. The CDR3 has 13 residues. Germline CDR1 SGHAT, CDR2 FQNNGV. Trimming stripped 6 bases from V and 7 bases from J, with 13 bases between. The CDR3 DNA is TGTGCCAGCAGTTTTGCGGTTGGAAATGAGCAGTTCTTC. Encoded protein: CASSFAVGNEQFF.

The chain employs TRBV28 and TRBJ2-1; D gene unclear. The V gene's germline CDR1 is MDHEN and CDR2 SYDVKM. V dropped 3 bases and J dropped 7 bases, with 19 bases sitting between them. The CDR3 covers 16 residues. Here the CDR3 DNA reads TGTGCCAGCAGTTTCCCCAATAGGCCCCAAGGGAATGAGCAGTTCTTC. The encoded protein is CASSFPNRPQGNEQFF.

The chain links TRBV7-3 to TRBJ1-1; D unclear. This CDR3 has 14 residues. The germline gives CDR1 SGHTA, CDR2 FQGTGA. Trimming took off 1 base at V and 4 bases at J, with 10 bases between the two ends. The CDR3 bases are TGTGCCAGCAGCTTAATGGGTATAGGCACTGAAGCTTTCTTT. It encodes CASSLMGIGTEAFF.

This chain connects TRBV5-1 to TRBJ2-7, with 9 bases lining up with TRBD2. Germline lookup yields CDR1 SGHRS and CDR2 YFSETQ. V shed 0 bases and J 4 bases; nucleotides not matched to a gene: 8. The CDR3 runs 16 residues. The CDR3 nucleotides read TGCGCCAGCAGCTTGGGCCCCAGAGCGGGAGGATACGAGCAGTACTTC. Translated, it gives CASSLGPRAGGYEQYF.

The chain couples TRBV19 to TRBJ1-3; TRBD1 is a possible D gene (6 bases). The length of the CDR3 is 16 residues. Between the trimmed V and J ends, which lost 7 bases and 0 bases, there was a span of 16 bases. Germline values: CDR1 LNHDA, CDR2 SQIVND (reference sequence). The CDR3 is CASTWGQGFSGNTIYF. The CDR3 region has the DNA TGTGCCAGTACCTGGGGGCAGGGTTTCTCTGGAAACACCATATATTTT.

The rearrangement uses TRBV29-1 and TRBJ2-1, with D tentatively TRBD1 (5 bases). CDR3 length equals 13 residues. V was cut by 7 bases and J by 2 bases, with 12 bases left in between. CDR1 and CDR2 from the germline V gene are SQVTM and ANQGSEA. CDR3 protein: CSARTGPYNEQFF. The CDR3 nucleotides read TGCAGCGCCCGAACAGGTCCCTACAATGAGCAGTTCTTC.

The chain joins TRBV6-1 to TRBJ2-7; 8 bases align to TRBD1. The trim removed 8 bases at V and 1 base at J, leaving 4 bases unmatched. This CDR3 contains 13 residues. Germline CDR1 reads MNHNS; CDR2 reads SASEGT. For the CDR3, the DNA is TGTGCCAGCGGACAGGGAAAATCCTACGAGCAGTACTTC. It encodes CASGQGKSYEQYF.

This clone turned up a few times. V and J are TRBV30 and TRBJ2-7; perhaps TRBD2 as D (6 bases). V was shortened by 6 bases and J by 1 base, with 7 bases between the two germline ends. Germline V gene lookup returns CDR1 GTSNPN and CDR2 SVGIG (reference sequence). This CDR3 is built from 11 residues. CDR3: CACRGSYEQYF. As DNA, the CDR3 is TGTGCCTGCCGGGGGTCCTACGAGCAGTACTTC.

V usage is TRBV2 and J usage is TRBJ2-2; no clear D gene. This CDR3 has 14 amino acids. V shed 2 bases and J shed 7 bases, with 11 bases lying between them. Germline lookup yields CDR1 SNHLY and CDR2 FYNNEI. The CDR3 DNA is TGTGCCAGCAGTGAAACCGCGCGAGACGGGGAGCTGTTTTTT. The encoded protein is CASSETARDGELFF.

This clone was observed once. This chain connects TRBV5-5 to TRBJ2-7, with 7 positions matching TRBD2. The ends lost 2 bases at V and 10 bases at J; junction bases unmatched: 3. This CDR3 region has 11 residues. CDR1 and CDR2 from the germline V gene are SGHKS and YYEKEE (reference sequence). Written as DNA, the CDR3 is TGTGCCAGCAGCTTCGGGGGGTATCAGTACTTC. It yields the protein CASSFGGYQYF.